This entry features one T cell receptor beta chain sequence. What this receptor recognizes is not known. No base-level quality is on record; no much larger clone is a single base apart. The CDR3 numbers 15 residues from cysteine through phenylalanine. Just CDR3 DNA is preserved here, 45 bases in frame from base 1. Trimming takes 3 bases off V and 4 bases off J; junction bases not matched to a gene: 4. CDR1 and CDR2 are read off the germline V gene as SGHAT and FQNNGV. Library prep was done by PCR. The sequencing machine was an Illumina HiSeq 2500. Molecular barcoding was employed in the preparation of TCR libraries, with unique molecular identifiers being used to normalize TCRbeta repertoire quantification. TCRdb itself trimmed the public reads at Q25 with fastp, ran MiXCR and retained productive beta chains. Each entry merges the rows of one CDR3 protein and shows their most common DNA and genes. This sample has approximately 390,000 distinct CDR3 sequences in its table, and around 9.9% of those were observed once. The ten largest clonotypes hold roughly 6% of the sample.

This record comes from a study of T-cell reconstitution after alpha-beta-depleted transplantation in children (dated by TCRdb to 2016 to 2017). About the study as a whole: Using TCR repertoire profiling, the study quantitatively followed how T-cell immune reconstitution unfolded in children after TCRalphabeta/CD19-depleted allogeneic hematopoietic cell transplantation.

In this chain, TRBV11-2 is recombined with TRBJ2-3; a stretch of 10 junction bases matches TRBD2. The sequenced sample was PBMCs from the stem cell graft donor, obtained from the stem cell graft. The TCR sequence derives from a human donor who donated a stem cell graft to a child with acute myeloid leukemia. The CDR3 corresponds to CASSLSGGASDTQYF. Here is the DNA: TGTGCCAGCAGCTTGAGCGGGGGGGCCTCAGATACGCAGTATTTT.